Following are 21 T cell receptor beta chains from one sample sequenced in a study of persistence of HIV-infected CD4 T cells (dated by TCRdb to 2019 to 2021). The treatment or condition tag for this specimen amounts to: suppressive antiretroviral therapy. Lysates of CMV-infected fibroblasts at approximately 9.6 ug/mL were used to stimulate the cells. Memory populations depleted of antigen-responding cells were obtained by sorting nonresponding CD40L-negative CD69-negative CD45RO-high memory CD4+ T cells. Antigen specificity for these receptors is unknown. The immunoSEQ hsTCRB assay version 4 in survey mode was used to sequence TCRbeta repertoires from genomic DNA. TCRdb's version of the immuneACCESS table is confined to in-frame rearrangements and falls short of the full clone set. An unresolved V gene accounts for under half of the shortfall where checked; the remainder is of unknown origin. The sample profile shows tens of thousands of clones; under 85% of them were found once. 2.5% to 3.5% of the sample is taken by the ten largest.

This specimen consisted of CD4+ T cells sorted from PBMCs after roughly 20-hour stimulation, obtained from a patient who received antiretroviral therapy. The cell subset or site label, read with the paper, signifies: CD40L-CD69- CD45RO-high memory CD4 T cells not responding to CMV lysate. The receptors here all came from an adult man with HIV who was CMV-seropositive.

This chain joins TRBV2 and TRBJ2-3, with D perhaps given as TRBD1 or TRBD2 (5 bases each). The V and J ends lost 8 bases and 2 bases respectively, with 14 bases between them. The length of the CDR3 is 14 residues. The V gene's germline CDR1 is SNHLY and CDR2 FYNNEI. Written as DNA, the CDR3 is TGTGCCAGCGCATCGGGGCCCAACACAGATACGCAGTATTTT. It is translated as CASASGPNTDTQYF. The full variable domain, with the rest looked up from reference TRBV2 and TRBJ2-3, is EPEVTQTPSHQVTQMGQEVILRCVPISNHLYFYWYRQILGQKVEFLVSFYNNEISEKSEIFDDQFSVERPDGSNFTLKIRSTKLEDSAMYFCASASGPNTDTQYFGPGTRLTVL.

The V gene is TRBV19, the J gene TRBJ1-5, with D hard to call. V was cut by 5 bases and J by 5 bases, with 16 bases left in between. This CDR3 spans 15 amino acids. The V gene's germline CDR1 is LNHDA and CDR2 SQIVND (reference sequence). Written as DNA, the CDR3 is TGTGCCAGTAGTTCCCATCGGGCCGGCGATCAGCCCCAGCATTTT. It translates to CASSSHRAGDQPQHF. The variable domain in full, with the rest retrieved from reference TRBV19 and TRBJ1-5, is DGGITQSPKYLFRKEGQNVTLSCEQNLNHDAMYWYRQDPGQGLRLIYYSQIVNDFQKGDIAEGYSVSREKKESFPLTVTSAQKNPTAFYLCASSSHRAGDQPQHFGDGTRLSIL.

V usage is TRBV5-6 and J usage is TRBJ2-2, with a tentative D call TRBD1 (5 bases). This CDR3 spans 14 amino acids. Germline loops: CDR1 SGHDT, CDR2 YYEEEE. Deletions cut 4 bases from V and 6 bases from J, with 13 bases between. CDR3 loop: CASSDSVRAGELFF. For the CDR3, the DNA is TGTGCCAGCAGCGACAGCGTCAGGGCCGGGGAGCTGTTTTTT.

The chain combines TRBV11-2 with TRBJ2-5; 10 bases line up with TRBD1. Germline trimming cut 5 bases from V and 4 bases from J; bases unmatched to any gene: 10. The germline CDR1 and CDR2 sequences are SGHAT and FQNNGV. The CDR3 is 16 amino acids. Here the CDR3 reads CASSNNDRGQRETQYF. In DNA, the CDR3 is TGTGCCAGCAGCAATAACGACAGGGGGCAACGAGAGACCCAGTACTTC.

The gene calls are TRBV5-1 and TRBJ1-2, with 7 bases identical to TRBD1. The CDR3 covers 14 residues. The trim removed 4 bases at V and 7 bases at J, leaving 10 bases unmatched. The V gene's germline CDR1 is SGHRS and CDR2 YFSETQ. CDR3 region: CASSQLGNRGGYTF. CDR3 nucleotide sequence: TGCGCCAGCAGCCAATTAGGAAACAGGGGTGGCTACACCTTC.

The chain is built from TRBV29-1 and TRBJ2-2, with D unclear. The length of the CDR3 is 14 residues. Trimming removed 2 bases from V and 2 bases from J, with 9 bases in between. In germline, CDR1 is SQVTM, CDR2 ANQGSEA. In DNA, the CDR3 is TGCAGCGTTGAAATTTCCGGAAACACCGGGGAGCTGTTTTTT. Protein sequence: CSVEISGNTGELFF.

V gene TRBV6-5 combines with J gene TRBJ1-1, with 10 nucleotides matching TRBD1. Per germline, CDR1 MNHEY and CDR2 SVGAGI. V shed 8 bases, J shed 11 bases, and the junction held 17 bases outside the gene matches. The CDR3 covers 15 residues. DNA for the CDR3: TGTGCCAGCCGATCGGGGGGACAGGGGATCTCCGAGGCTTTCTTT. It yields the protein CASRSGGQGISEAFF.

This chain connects TRBV9 to TRBJ2-6; no reliable D call. The CDR3 length is 15 residues. With 0 bases removed from V and 0 bases from J, the gap between germline ends came to 4 bases. Germline V gene lookup returns CDR1 SGDLS and CDR2 YYNGEE. The chain's CDR3 is CASSVADSGANVLTF. Here the CDR3 DNA reads TGTGCCAGCAGCGTAGCGGACTCTGGGGCCAACGTCCTGACTTTC.

This rearrangement joins TRBV5-1 to TRBJ2-5; 8 bases map to TRBD1. CDR1 SGHRS and CDR2 YFSETQ come from the germline V gene. The CDR3 extends over 14 amino acids. With V trimmed by 7 bases and J by 1 base, 6 bases remained unmatched. The CDR3: CASGKGQGQETQYF. CDR3 nucleotide sequence: TGCGCCAGCGGGAAAGGACAGGGCCAAGAGACCCAGTACTTC.

This chain joins TRBV10-3 and TRBJ2-1, with D maybe TRBD2 (6 bases). This CDR3 spans 15 amino acids. V was trimmed by 5 bases and J by 2 bases, leaving 13 bases between them. The germline gives CDR1 ENHRY, CDR2 SYGVKD. CDR3 sequence reads: CAISPGLAAYNEQFF. For the CDR3, the DNA is TGTGCCATCAGTCCGGGGTTAGCGGCCTACAATGAGCAGTTCTTC.

The genes are TRBV14 and TRBJ2-5; unclear D gene. Trimming stripped 0 bases from V and 1 base from J, with 15 bases between. This CDR3 is 17 amino acids long. Germline V gene data show CDR1 as SGHDN and CDR2 as FVKESK. In DNA, the CDR3 is TGTGCCAGCAGCCAAGAGGTGGGCCGCCTCAGCCAAGAGACCCAGTACTTC. Protein product: CASSQEVGRLSQETQYF.

This chain links TRBV30 with TRBJ2-7; D is perhaps TRBD1 (5 bases). Germline V gives CDR1 GTSNPN, CDR2 SVGIG (reference sequence). The CDR3 totals 13 residues. Trimming removed 5 bases at V and 7 bases at J, with 18 bases between. DNA of the CDR3: TGTGCCTGGGGGGCCCTTTCCTTGGGGGAGCAGTACTTC. The encoded protein is CAWGALSLGEQYF.

The chain is built from TRBV18 and TRBJ1-1; D gene ambiguous. The ends were cut back, 3 bases at V and 10 bases at J, with 15 bases in the middle. The germline CDR1 and CDR2 sequences are KGHSH and LQKENI. The length of the CDR3 is 13 residues. The CDR3 region is CASSPRLLGGAFF. The CDR3 DNA is TGTGCCAGCTCACCCCGACTCCTCGGTGGAGCTTTCTTT. The variable domain in full, with the rest retrieved from reference TRBV18 and TRBJ1-1, is NAGVMQNPRHLVRRRGQEARLRCSPMKGHSHVYWYRQLPEEGLKFMVYLQKENIIDESGMPKERFSAEFPKEGPSILRIQQVVRGDSAAYFCASSPRLLGGAFFGQGTRLTVV.

The gene calls are TRBV24-1 and TRBJ2-1, with 11 positions matching TRBD2. Trimming cost V 4 bases and J 4 bases; bases outside gene matches: 2. The CDR3 has 15 residues. Per germline, CDR1 KGHDR and CDR2 SFDVKD. CDR3 residues: CATSEASGGYNEQFF. CDR3 in DNA: TGTGCCACCAGTGAGGCTAGCGGGGGGTACAATGAGCAGTTCTTC.

V usage is TRBV6-5 and J usage is TRBJ1-1, with D possibly matching TRBD1 (6 bases). CDR1 MNHEY and CDR2 SVGAGI come from the germline V gene. The CDR3 has 11 amino acids. V was cut by 7 bases and J by 6 bases, with 9 bases left in between. The CDR3 is CASTRGSEAFF. CDR3 bases: TGTGCCAGCACCAGGGGCTCTGAAGCTTTCTTT.

This clone was detected a few times. This sequence joins TRBV18 and TRBJ1-6; D remains ambiguous. Per the germline V gene, CDR1 is KGHSH and CDR2 is LQKENI. CDR3 length: 15 amino acids. The V end was cut by 5 bases, the J end by 5 bases, with 13 bases between. The CDR3 bases are TGTGCCAGCTCAAGGCAGCGACCCGATAATTCACCCCTCCACTTT. This sequence encodes CASSRQRPDNSPLHF.

This chain links TRBV7-9 with TRBJ2-7; TRBD2 is a possible D gene (6 bases). The germline CDR1 and CDR2 sequences are SEHNR and FQNEAQ (reference sequence). The V and J ends lost 4 bases and 2 bases respectively, with 15 bases between them. CDR3 length: 15 amino acids. The CDR3 sequence is CASSSGGADAYEQYF. DNA of the CDR3: TGTGCCAGCAGCTCCGGAGGGGCCGATGCCTACGAGCAGTACTTC.

The chain links TRBV5-1 to TRBJ1-4; 7 positions agree with TRBD1. CDR1 and CDR2 from the germline V gene are SGHRS and YFSETQ. The CDR3 is made up of 14 amino acids. With 3 bases clipped from V and 7 bases from J, the junction kept 6 bases outside the gene matches. The CDR3 bases are TGCGCCAGCAGCTGGAGGGGGCCCCTTGAAAAACTGTTTTTT. Translated, it gives CASSWRGPLEKLFF. The entire variable domain, with the rest obtained from reference TRBV5-1 and TRBJ1-4, is as follows: KAGVTQTPRYLIKTRGQQVTLSCSPISGHRSVSWYQQTPGQGLQFLFEYFSETQRNKGNFPGRFSGRQFSNSRSEMNVSTLELGDSALYLCASSWRGPLEKLFFGSGTQLSVL.

The DNA of the CDR3 is TGCGCCAGCAGCTTCGGTCCAGAGGCCTCCTACGAGCAGTACTTC. Translation gives CASSFGPEASYEQYF. The genes are TRBV5-1 and TRBJ2-7; no firm D call. The V end lost 2 bases, the J end lost 0 bases, and 12 bases lay between the germline ends. This CDR3 region has 15 residues. Germline V gene sequence: CDR1 SGHRS, CDR2 YFSETQ.

V and J are TRBV19 and TRBJ2-1, with D perhaps TRBD1 or TRBD2 (5 bases each). Trimming removed 3 bases from V and 2 bases from J, with 8 bases in between. The CDR3 is 14 amino acids. Germline CDR1 is LNHDA and CDR2 is SQIVND (reference sequence). For the CDR3, the DNA is TGTGCCAGTAGTATCCCGGGGCCCTACAATGAGCAGTTCTTC. Translating gives CASSIPGPYNEQFF.

The genes are TRBV30 and TRBJ1-4; D not certain. The V end was cut by 0 bases, the J end by 8 bases, with 19 bases between. This CDR3 contains 16 residues. Germline lookup yields CDR1 GTSNPN and CDR2 SVGIG (reference sequence). Written as DNA, the CDR3 is TGTGCCTGGAGTGTACGAAGAGTAGGGAAGAACGAAAAACTGTTTTTT. Protein product: CAWSVRRVGKNEKLFF.